Detailed here is one T cell receptor (beta chain). This entry comes from a study of blood T cell repertoires in COVID-19. As for the study in general: Whether acute or convalescent, the COVID-19 samples came from the United States, Italy and Spain. The analysed material was cDNA or gDNA that came from T cells, B-cell-depleted T cells, or PBMCs.

Study processing details: Reference gene primer amplification yielded estimated nucleated cell counts. Assay used: immunoSEQ multiplex PCR; TCRdb lists only in-frame clones, some missing. D and trimming were read from the DNA, whereas the V and J calls and clone size are those reported in that table. The sample has some 530,000 clones; 80% to 90% are singletons. The CDR3 is 15 residues long. Trimming cost V 4 bases and J 8 bases, with 19 bases left between them. CDR1 and CDR2 (germline): KGHDR, SFDVKD. The receptor comes from a human donor in a cohort sampled during active COVID-19. The chain recombines TRBV24-1 with TRBJ1-2; a weak D match, TRBD1 (6 bases). Sequencing used peripheral blood. DNA for the CDR3: TGTGCCACCAGTGAGCAAGACAGGCCCTCAAAGGGCTACACCTTC. Translated, it gives CATSEQDRPSKGYTF.